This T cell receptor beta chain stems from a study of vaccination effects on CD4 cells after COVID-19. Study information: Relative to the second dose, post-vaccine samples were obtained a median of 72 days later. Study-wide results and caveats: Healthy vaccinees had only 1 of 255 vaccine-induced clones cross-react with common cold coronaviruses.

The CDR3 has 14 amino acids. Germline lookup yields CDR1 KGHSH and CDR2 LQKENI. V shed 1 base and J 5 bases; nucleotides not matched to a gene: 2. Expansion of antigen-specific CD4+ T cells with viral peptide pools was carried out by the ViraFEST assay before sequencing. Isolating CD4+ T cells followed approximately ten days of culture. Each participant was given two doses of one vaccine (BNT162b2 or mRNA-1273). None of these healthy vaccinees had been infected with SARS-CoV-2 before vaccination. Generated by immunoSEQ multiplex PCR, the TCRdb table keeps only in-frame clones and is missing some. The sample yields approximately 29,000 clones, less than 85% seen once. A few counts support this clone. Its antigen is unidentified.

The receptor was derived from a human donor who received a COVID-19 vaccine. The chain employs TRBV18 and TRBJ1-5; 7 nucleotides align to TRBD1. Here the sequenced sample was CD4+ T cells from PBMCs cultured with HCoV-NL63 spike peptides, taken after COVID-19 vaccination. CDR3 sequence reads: CASSPQTGYQPQHF. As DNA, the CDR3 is TGTGCCAGCTCACCACAGACAGGGTATCAGCCCCAGCATTTT.